The next 7 T cell receptor beta chains were all read from a single sample in a study of blood T cells in healthy people across ages (dated by TCRdb to between 2015 and 2017). The library was produced with 5' RACE. Sequencing took place on an Illumina HiSeq 2500. The second PCR ran for roughly 7 to 12 cycles and used a J-beta primer mix along with a sample-barcoded 5' primer. Clones were called with MiXCR by TCRdb after fastp trimmed the public reads at Q25, and only in-frame beta chains were retained. Rows matching on CDR3 protein sequence are summarized as one entry with the most common DNA and genes. This sample gives hundreds of thousands of distinct CDR3 sequences in total; just under 25% of them show up just once. The top ten clones comprise under 9.5% of the sample. In addition, the sample was reused for a study of T cells of mothers and their children.

The sample consisted of blood. The receptors were sampled from a boy younger than 18 in good health.

This clonotype was counted only a few times. The gene calls are TRBV4-2 and TRBJ2-7, with 9 bases fitting TRBD1. The CDR3 runs 18 residues. Per germline, CDR1 LGHNA and CDR2 YNFKEQ. V gave up 0 bases and J gave up 1 base; unmatched junction bases: 10. As DNA, the CDR3 is TGTGCCAGCAGCCAAGATAGGACAGGGGTCAGAAAGTCCTACGAGCAGTACTTC. Amino acid sequence: CASSQDRTGVRKSYEQYF.

This clonotype has only a few counts. In DNA, the CDR3 is TGCGCCAGCAGCCAAGAGGGGGTTCGGGGAAACATTCAGTACTTC. Its protein is CASSQEGVRGNIQYF. The chain couples TRBV4-1 to TRBJ2-4; possibly TRBD1 or TRBD2 for D (5 bases each). The germline V gene encodes CDR1 MGHRA and CDR2 YSYEKL. The CDR3 consists of 15 residues. The V end lost 0 bases, the J end lost 6 bases, and 12 bases lay between the germline ends.

This clonotype was found many times. The V and J genes are TRBV5-5 and TRBJ1-2, with a tentative D call TRBD1 (6 bases). CDR3 length equals 15 residues. The V end lost 4 bases, the J end lost 4 bases, and 17 bases lay between the germline ends. Germline CDR1 SGHKS, CDR2 YYEKEE (reference sequence). The CDR3 nucleotides read TGTGCCAGCAGCCCCGAGGACAGTGAACTCTATGGCTACACCTTC. This sequence encodes CASSPEDSELYGYTF.

This chain joins TRBV12-3 or TRBV12-4 and TRBJ2-1, with TRBD1 identical over 9 bases. The V gene end was trimmed by 7 bases and the J gene end by 4 bases; junction bases not matched to a gene: 14. This CDR3 contains 17 residues. CDR3 protein: CASIPLSRTGVYNEQFF. The CDR3 region has the DNA TGTGCCAGCATCCCCCTCTCCAGGACAGGGGTGTACAATGAGCAGTTCTTC.

The chain has TRBV7-9 and TRBJ2-4; the D is unclear. From germline, CDR1 is SEHNR and CDR2 FQNEAQ (reference sequence). The germline V and J ends were trimmed by 10 bases and 0 bases, with 13 bases remaining between them. The length of the CDR3 is 14 residues. The DNA of the CDR3 is TGTGCCACCCTGCCGTCTCTAGCCAAAAACATTCAGTACTTC. Translation: CATLPSLAKNIQYF.

This rearrangement joins TRBV28 to TRBJ2-5; D not resolved. The germline gives CDR1 MDHEN, CDR2 SYDVKM. The CDR3 runs 18 residues. The germline V and J ends were trimmed by 4 bases and 0 bases, with 21 bases remaining between them. The CDR3 spells CASSSLVLSPKYQETQYF. Here the CDR3 DNA reads TGTGCCAGCAGTTCCCTAGTTTTGTCACCCAAGTACCAAGAGACCCAGTACTTC.

This CDR3 reads CASSLTPGLYETQYF. The CDR3 DNA sequence: TGCGCCAGCAGTCTTACCCCGGGACTCTATGAGACCCAGTACTTC. This sequence joins TRBV4-1 and TRBJ2-5; D is possibly TRBD2 (6 bases). Trimming pared 6 bases from V and 5 bases from J, leaving 19 bases between. The germline CDR1 and CDR2 sequences are MGHRA and YSYEKL. The CDR3 has 15 amino acids.